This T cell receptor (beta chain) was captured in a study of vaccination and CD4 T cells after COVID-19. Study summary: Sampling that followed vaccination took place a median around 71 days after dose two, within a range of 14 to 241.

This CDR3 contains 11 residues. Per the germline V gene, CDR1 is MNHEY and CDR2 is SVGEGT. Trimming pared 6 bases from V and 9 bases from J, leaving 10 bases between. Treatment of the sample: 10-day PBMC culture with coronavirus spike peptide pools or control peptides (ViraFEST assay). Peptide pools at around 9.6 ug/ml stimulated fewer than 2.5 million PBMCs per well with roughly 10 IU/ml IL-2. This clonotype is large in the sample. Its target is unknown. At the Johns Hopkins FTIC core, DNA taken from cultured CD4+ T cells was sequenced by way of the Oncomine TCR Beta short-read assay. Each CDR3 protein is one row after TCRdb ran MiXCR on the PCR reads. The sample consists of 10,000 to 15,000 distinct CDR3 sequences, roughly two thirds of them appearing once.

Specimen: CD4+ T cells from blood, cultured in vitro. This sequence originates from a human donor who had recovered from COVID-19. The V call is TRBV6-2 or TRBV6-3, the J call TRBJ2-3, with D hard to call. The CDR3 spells CASSLHATQYF. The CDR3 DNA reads TGTGCCAGCAGCCTGCACGCCACGCAGTATTTT.